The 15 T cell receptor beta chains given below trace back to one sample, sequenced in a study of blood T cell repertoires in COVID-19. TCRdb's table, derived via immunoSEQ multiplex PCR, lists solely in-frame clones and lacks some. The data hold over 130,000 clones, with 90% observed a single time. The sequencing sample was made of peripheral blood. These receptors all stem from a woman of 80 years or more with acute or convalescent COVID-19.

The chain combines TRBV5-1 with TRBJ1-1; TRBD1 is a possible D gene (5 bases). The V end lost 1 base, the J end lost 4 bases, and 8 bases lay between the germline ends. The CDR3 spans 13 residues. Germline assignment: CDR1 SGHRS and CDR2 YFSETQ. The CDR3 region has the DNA TGCGCCAGCAGCTTGCGGGACTCCACTGAAGCTTTCTTT. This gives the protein CASSLRDSTEAFF.

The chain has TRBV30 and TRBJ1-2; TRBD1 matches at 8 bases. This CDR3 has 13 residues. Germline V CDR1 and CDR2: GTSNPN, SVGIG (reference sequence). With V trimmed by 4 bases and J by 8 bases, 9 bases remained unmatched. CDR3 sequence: CAWKVAQGGGYTF. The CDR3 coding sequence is TGTGCCTGGAAGGTCGCACAGGGGGGAGGCTACACCTTC.

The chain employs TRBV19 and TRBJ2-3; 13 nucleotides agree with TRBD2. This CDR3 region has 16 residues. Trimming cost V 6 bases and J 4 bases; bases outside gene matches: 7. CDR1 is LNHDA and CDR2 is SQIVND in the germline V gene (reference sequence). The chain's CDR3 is CASRVTSGGAPDTQYF. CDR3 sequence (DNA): TGTGCCAGTAGGGTAACTAGCGGGGGGGCACCAGATACGCAGTATTTT.

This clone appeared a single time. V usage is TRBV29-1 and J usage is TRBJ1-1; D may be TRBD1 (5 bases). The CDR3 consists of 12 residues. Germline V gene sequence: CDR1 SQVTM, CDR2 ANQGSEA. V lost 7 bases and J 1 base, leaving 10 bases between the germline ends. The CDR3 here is CSALTANTEAFF. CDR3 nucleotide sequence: TGCAGCGCCCTGACAGCGAACACTGAAGCTTTCTTT. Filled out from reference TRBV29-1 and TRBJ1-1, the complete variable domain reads SAVISQKPSRDICQRGTSLTIQCQVDSQVTMMFWYRQQPGQSLTLIATANQGSEATYESGFVIDKFPISRPNLTFSTLTVSNMSPEDSSIYLCSALTANTEAFFGQGTRLTVV.

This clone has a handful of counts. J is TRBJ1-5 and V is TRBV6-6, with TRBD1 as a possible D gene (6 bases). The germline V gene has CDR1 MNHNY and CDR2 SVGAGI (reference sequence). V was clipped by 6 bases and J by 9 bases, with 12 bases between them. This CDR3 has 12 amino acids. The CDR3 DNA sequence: TGTGCCAGCAGGGATACAGGGAGGCCCCAGCATTTT. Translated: CASRDTGRPQHF.

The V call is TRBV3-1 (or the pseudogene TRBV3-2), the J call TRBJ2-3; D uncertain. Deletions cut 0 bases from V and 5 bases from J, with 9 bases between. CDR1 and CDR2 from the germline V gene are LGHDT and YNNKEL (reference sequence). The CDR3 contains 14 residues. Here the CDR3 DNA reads TGTGCCAGCAGCCAAGAAGGAACGGGAGATACGCAGTATTTT. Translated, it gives CASSQEGTGDTQYF.

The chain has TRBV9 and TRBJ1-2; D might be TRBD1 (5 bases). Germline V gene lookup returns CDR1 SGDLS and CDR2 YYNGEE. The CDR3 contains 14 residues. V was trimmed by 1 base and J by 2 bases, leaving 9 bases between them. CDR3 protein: CASSVLGANYGYTF. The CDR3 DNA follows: TGTGCCAGCAGCGTACTAGGGGCCAACTATGGCTACACCTTC.

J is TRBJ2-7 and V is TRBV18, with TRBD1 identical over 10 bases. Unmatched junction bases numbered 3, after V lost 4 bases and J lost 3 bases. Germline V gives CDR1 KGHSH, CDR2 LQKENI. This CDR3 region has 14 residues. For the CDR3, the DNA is TGTGCCAGCTCACGGGACAGGGGAGGCTACGAGCAGTACTTC. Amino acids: CASSRDRGGYEQYF.

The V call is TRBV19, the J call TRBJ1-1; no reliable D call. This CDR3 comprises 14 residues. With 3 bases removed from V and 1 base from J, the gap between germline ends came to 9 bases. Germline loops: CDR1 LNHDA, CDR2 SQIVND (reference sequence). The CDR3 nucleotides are TGTGCCAGTAGTATTCAGACACAGAACACTGAAGCTTTCTTT. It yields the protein CASSIQTQNTEAFF.

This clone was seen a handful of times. The CDR3: CASSSGSDQPQHF. The DNA of the CDR3 is TGTGCCAGCTCCAGCGGGAGCGATCAGCCCCAGCATTTT. The rearrangement links TRBV18 to TRBJ1-5; D gene unclear. V lost 6 bases and J lost 5, with 11 bases in between. The CDR3 has 13 amino acids. CDR1 is KGHSH, CDR2 LQKENI, per germline.

The CDR3 sequence: CASSQPGGGTEAFF. The CDR3 DNA reads TGTGCCAGCAGCCAACCGGGGGGTGGGACTGAAGCTTTCTTT. V and J are TRBV3-1 (or the pseudogene TRBV3-2) and TRBJ1-1, with a tentative D call TRBD1 (5 bases). V was trimmed by 2 bases and J by 5 bases, leaving 12 bases between them. CDR1 is LGHDT, CDR2 YNNKEL, per germline (reference sequence). The CDR3 spans 14 residues.

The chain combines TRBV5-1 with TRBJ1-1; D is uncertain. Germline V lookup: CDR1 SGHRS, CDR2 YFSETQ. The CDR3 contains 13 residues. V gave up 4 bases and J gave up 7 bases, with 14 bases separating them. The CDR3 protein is CASSLGGEYEAFF. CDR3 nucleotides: TGCGCCAGCAGCCTCGGTGGTGAATATGAAGCTTTCTTT.

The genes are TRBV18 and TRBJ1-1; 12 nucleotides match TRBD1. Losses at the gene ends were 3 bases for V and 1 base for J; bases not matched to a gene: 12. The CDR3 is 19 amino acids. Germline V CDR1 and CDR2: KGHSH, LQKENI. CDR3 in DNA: TGTGCCAGCTCACCTTACACGGGACAGGGGGCGCGGAAGAACACTGAAGCTTTCTTT. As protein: CASSPYTGQGARKNTEAFF.

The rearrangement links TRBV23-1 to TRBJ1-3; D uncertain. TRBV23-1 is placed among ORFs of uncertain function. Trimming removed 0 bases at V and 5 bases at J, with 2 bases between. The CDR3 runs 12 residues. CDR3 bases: TGCGCCAGCAGTCAATCTAGAAACACCATATATTTT. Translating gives CASSQSRNTIYF.

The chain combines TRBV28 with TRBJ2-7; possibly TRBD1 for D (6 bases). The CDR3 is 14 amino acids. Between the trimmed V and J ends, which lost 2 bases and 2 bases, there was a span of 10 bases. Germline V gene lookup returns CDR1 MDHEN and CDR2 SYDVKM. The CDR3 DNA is TGTGCCAGCAGTTTACAGGGGCCTACCTACGAGCAGTACTTC. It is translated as CASSLQGPTYEQYF. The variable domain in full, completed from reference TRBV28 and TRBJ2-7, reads DVKVTQSSRYLVKRTGEKVFLECVQDMDHENMFWYRQDPGLGLRLIYFSYDVKMKEKGDIPEGYSVSREKKERFSLILESASTNQTSMYLCASSLQGPTYEQYFGPGTRLTVT.